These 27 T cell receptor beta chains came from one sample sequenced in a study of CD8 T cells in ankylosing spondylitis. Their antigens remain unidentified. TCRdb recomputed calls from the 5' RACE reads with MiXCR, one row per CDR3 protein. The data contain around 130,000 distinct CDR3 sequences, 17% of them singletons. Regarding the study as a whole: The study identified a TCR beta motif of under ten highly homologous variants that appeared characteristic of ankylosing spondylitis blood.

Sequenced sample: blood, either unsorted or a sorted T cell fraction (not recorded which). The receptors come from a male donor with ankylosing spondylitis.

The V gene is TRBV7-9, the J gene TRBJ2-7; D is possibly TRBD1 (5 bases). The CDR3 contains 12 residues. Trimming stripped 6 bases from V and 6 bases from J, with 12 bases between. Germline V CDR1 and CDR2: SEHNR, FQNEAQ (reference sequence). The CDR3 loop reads CASRIGVTEQYF. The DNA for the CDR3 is TGTGCCAGCAGAATAGGGGTTACCGAGCAGTACTTC.

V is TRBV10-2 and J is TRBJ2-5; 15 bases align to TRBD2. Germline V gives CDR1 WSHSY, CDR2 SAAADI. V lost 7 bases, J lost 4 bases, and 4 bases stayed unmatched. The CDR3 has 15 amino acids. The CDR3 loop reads CASKPGLAGGETQYF. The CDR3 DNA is TGCGCCAGCAAGCCGGGACTAGCGGGAGGAGAGACCCAGTACTTC.

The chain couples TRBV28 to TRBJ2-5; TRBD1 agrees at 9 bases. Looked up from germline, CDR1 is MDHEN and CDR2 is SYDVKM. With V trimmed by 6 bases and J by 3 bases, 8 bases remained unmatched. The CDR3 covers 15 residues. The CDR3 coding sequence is TGTGCCAGCAGCTCCCCTAGGACAGGGGAAGAGACCCAGTACTTC. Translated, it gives CASSSPRTGEETQYF.

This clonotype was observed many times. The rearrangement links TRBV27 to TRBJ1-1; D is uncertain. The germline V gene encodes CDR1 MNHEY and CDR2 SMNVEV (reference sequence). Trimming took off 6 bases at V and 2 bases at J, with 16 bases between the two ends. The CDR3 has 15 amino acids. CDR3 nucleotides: TGTGCCAGCAGGACGTCGGGGAACAGAAACACTGAAGCTTTCTTT. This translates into CASRTSGNRNTEAFF.

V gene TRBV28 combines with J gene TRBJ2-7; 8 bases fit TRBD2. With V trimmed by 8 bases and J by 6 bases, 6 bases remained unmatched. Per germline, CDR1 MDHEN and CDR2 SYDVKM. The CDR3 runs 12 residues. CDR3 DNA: TGTGCCAGCGGGTCCGGGGGGGTCGAGCAGTACTTC. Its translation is CASGSGGVEQYF.

The CDR3 sequence is CAISDRTGERSQYF. The CDR3 DNA sequence: TGTGCCATCAGTGACAGGACAGGGGAACGTTCGCAGTACTTC. This rearrangement joins TRBV10-3 to TRBJ2-7; 9 bases are a match to TRBD1. With 3 bases clipped from V and 9 bases from J, the junction kept 9 bases outside the gene matches. Germline V gene data show CDR1 as ENHRY and CDR2 as SYGVKD. This CDR3 is built from 14 residues.

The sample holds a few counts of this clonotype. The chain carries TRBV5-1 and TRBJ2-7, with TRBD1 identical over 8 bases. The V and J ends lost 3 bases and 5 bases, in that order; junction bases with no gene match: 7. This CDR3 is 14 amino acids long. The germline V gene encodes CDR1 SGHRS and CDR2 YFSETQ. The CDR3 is CASSSDRGWHEQYF. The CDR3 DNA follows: TGCGCCAGCAGCTCCGACAGGGGTTGGCACGAGCAGTACTTC.

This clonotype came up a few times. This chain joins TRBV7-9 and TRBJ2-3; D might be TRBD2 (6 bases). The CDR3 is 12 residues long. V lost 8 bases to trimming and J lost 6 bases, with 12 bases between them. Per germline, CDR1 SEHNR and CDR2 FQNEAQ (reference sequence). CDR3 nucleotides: TGTGCCAGCCTGGAGGGGTCCGATACGCAGTATTTT. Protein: CASLEGSDTQYF. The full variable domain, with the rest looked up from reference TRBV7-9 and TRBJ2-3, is DTGVSQNPRHKITKRGQNVTFRCDPISEHNRLYWYRQTLGQGPEFLTYFQNEAQLEKSRLLSDRFSAERPKGSFSTLEIQRTEQGDSAMYLCASLEGSDTQYFGPGTRLTVL.

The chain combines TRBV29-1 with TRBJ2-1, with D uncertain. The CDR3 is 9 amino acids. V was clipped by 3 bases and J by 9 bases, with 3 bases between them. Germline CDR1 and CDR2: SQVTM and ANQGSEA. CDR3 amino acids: CSVEVEQFF. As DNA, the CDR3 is TGCAGCGTTGAGGTTGAGCAGTTCTTC.

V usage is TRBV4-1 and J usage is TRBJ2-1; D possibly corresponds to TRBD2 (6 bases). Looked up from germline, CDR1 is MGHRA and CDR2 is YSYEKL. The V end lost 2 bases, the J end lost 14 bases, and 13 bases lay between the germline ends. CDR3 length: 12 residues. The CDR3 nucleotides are TGCGCCAGCAGCCAACGAACGGGGGTGGAGTTCTTC. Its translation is CASSQRTGVEFF.

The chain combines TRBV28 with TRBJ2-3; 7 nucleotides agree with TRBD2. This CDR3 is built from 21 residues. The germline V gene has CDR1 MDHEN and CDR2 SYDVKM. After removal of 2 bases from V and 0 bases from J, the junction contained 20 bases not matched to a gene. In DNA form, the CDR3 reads TGTGCCAGCAGTTTAGGATTCGGACTAGTTGGGCCAATTAGTAGCACAGATACGCAGTATTTT. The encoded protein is CASSLGFGLVGPISSTDTQYF.

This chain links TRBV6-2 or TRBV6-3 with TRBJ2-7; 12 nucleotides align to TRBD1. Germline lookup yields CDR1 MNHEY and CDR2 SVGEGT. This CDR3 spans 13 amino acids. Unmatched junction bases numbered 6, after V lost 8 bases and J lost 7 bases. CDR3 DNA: TGTGCCAGCGTGGGACAGGGGGCGGGAGAGCAGTACTTC. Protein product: CASVGQGAGEQYF.

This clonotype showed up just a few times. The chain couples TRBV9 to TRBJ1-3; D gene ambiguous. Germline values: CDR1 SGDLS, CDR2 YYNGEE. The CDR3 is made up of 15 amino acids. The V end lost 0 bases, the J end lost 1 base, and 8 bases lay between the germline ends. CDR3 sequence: CASSVGSASGNTIYF. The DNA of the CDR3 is TGTGCCAGCAGCGTAGGGAGTGCTTCTGGAAACACCATATATTTT.

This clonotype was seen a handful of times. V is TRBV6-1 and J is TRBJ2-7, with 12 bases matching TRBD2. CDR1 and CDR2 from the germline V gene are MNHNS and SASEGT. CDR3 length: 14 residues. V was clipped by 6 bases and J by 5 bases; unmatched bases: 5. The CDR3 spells CASSPTSGRDEQYF. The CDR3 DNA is TGTGCCAGCAGCCCGACTAGCGGGAGAGACGAGCAGTACTTC.

CDR3 protein: CASSPLAGGPTDTQYF. For the CDR3, the DNA is TGTGCCAGCAGTCCCCTAGCGGGAGGCCCCACAGATACGCAGTATTTT. The chain combines TRBV28 with TRBJ2-3, with 11 bases aligning to TRBD2. CDR3 size: 16 residues. Germline V gives CDR1 MDHEN, CDR2 SYDVKM. After removal of 5 bases from V and 2 bases from J, the junction contained 6 bases not matched to a gene.

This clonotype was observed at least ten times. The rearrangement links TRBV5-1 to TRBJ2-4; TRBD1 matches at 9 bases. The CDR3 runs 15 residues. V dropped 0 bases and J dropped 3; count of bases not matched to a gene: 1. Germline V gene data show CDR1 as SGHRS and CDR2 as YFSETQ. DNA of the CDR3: TGCGCCAGCAGCTTGGACAGGGGGCGCAAAAACATTCAGTACTTC. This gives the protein CASSLDRGRKNIQYF.

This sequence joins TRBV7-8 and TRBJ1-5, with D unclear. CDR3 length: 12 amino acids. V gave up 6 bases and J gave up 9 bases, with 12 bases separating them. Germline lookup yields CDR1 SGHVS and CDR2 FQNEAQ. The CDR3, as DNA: TGTGCCAGCAGTCTGAGCGCAGTGCCCCAGCATTTT. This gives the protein CASSLSAVPQHF.

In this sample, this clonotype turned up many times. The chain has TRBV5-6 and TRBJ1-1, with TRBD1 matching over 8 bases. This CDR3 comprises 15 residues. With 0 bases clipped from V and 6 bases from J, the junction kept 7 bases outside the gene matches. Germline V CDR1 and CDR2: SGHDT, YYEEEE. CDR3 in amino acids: CASSLGTRGLPEAFF. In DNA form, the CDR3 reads TGTGCCAGCAGCTTGGGCACCAGGGGGCTCCCTGAAGCTTTCTTT.

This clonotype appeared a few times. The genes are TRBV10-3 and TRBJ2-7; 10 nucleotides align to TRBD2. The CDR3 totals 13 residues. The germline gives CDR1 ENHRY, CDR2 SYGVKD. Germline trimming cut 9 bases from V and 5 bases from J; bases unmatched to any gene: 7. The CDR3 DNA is TGTGCCATAGGTCGGCTAGCGGGAGACGAGCAGTACTTC. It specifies CAIGRLAGDEQYF.

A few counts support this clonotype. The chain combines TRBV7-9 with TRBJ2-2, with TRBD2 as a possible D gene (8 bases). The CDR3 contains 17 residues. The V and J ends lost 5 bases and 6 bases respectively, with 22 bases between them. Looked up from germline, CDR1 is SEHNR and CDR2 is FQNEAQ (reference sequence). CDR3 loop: CASSAPFAGGQAGELFF. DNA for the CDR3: TGTGCCAGCAGCGCCCCATTCGCGGGAGGACAGGCCGGGGAGCTGTTTTTT.

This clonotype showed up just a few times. CDR3 nucleotides: TGCAGTGCTAGAACGATATCCTACAATGAGCAGTTCTTC. Its translation is CSARTISYNEQFF. The V gene is TRBV20-1, the J gene TRBJ2-1; no clear D. The V gene lost 2 bases and the J gene lost 1 base, with 6 bases spanning the gap. Germline V gene sequence: CDR1 DFQATT, CDR2 SNEGSKA (reference sequence). CDR3 length: 13 residues.

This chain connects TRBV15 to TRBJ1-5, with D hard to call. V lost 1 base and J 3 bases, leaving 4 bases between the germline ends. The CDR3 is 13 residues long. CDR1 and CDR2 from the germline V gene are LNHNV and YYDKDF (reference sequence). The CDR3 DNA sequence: TGTGCCACCAGCAGAGGGGTCAATCAGCCCCAGCATTTT. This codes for CATSRGVNQPQHF.

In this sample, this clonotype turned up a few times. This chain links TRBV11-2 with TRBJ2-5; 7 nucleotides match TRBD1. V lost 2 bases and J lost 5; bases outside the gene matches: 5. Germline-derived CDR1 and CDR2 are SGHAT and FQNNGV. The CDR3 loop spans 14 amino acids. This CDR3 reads CASSLIGGRETQYF. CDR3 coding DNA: TGTGCCAGCAGCTTAATAGGGGGCCGGGAGACCCAGTACTTC.

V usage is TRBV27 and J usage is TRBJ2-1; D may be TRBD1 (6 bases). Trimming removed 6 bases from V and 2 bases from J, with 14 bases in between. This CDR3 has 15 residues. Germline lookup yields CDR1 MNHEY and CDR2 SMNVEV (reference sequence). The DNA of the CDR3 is TGTGCCAGCAGACAGGGTCGGAGCACCTACAATGAGCAGTTCTTC. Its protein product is CASRQGRSTYNEQFF.

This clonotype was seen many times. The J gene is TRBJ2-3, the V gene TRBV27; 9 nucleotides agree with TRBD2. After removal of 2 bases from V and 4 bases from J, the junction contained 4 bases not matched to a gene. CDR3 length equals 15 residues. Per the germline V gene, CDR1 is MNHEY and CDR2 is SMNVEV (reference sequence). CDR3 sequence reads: CASSLGTSKADTQYF. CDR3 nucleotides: TGTGCCAGCAGTTTAGGGACTAGCAAGGCAGATACGCAGTATTTT.

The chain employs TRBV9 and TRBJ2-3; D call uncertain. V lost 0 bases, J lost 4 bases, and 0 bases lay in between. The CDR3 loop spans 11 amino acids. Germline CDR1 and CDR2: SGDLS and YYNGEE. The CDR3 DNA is TGTGCCAGCAGCGTAGCAGATACGCAGTATTTT. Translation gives CASSVADTQYF.

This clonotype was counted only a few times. The CDR3 is CASSFRAGELFF. In nucleotides, the CDR3 is TGTGCCAGCAGTTTCCGAGCCGGGGAGCTGTTTTTT. The rearrangement uses TRBV28 and TRBJ2-2; D remains ambiguous. This CDR3 contains 12 residues. The germline CDR1 and CDR2 sequences are MDHEN and SYDVKM. V was clipped by 3 bases and J by 6 bases, with 5 bases between them.